Listed here are 24 T cell receptor beta chains from one sample, sequenced in a study of blood T cell repertoires in COVID-19. Sequencing was performed with immunoSEQ multiplex PCR; in TCRdb, only in-frame clones are kept and a portion is missing. The sample records around 300,000 clones, about nine tenths being singletons. The sequencing input was peripheral blood. The receptors come from a young woman with COVID-19, enrolled during active disease.

The chain has TRBV19 and TRBJ2-2, with TRBD2 identical over 15 bases. The CDR3 runs to 18 residues. Germline CDR1 and CDR2: LNHDA and SQIVND (reference sequence). The V and J ends lost 3 bases and 4 bases, in that order; junction bases with no gene match: 6. This chain's CDR3 is CASSMRGLAGGFTGELFF. The CDR3 DNA reads as TGTGCCAGTAGTATGAGAGGACTAGCGGGAGGGTTCACCGGGGAGCTGTTTTTT.

The chain employs TRBV4-2 and TRBJ2-1, with unresolved D. CDR1 is LGHNA and CDR2 is YNFKEQ in the germline V gene. The CDR3 spans 15 residues. V lost 1 base to trimming and J lost 4 bases, with 11 bases between them. The CDR3 bases are TGTGCCAGCAGCCAAGGGTTCTTAACATACAATGAGCAGTTCTTC. Translating gives CASSQGFLTYNEQFF.

The chain combines TRBV24-1 with TRBJ2-1; 11 positions agree with TRBD1. The CDR3 is made up of 14 amino acids. V lost 3 bases and J lost 7; bases outside the gene matches: 1. CDR1 and CDR2 from the germline V gene are KGHDR and SFDVKD. This chain's CDR3 is CATSDGTGGNEQFF. The CDR3 DNA sequence: TGTGCCACCAGTGATGGGACAGGGGGGAATGAGCAGTTCTTC.

This chain links TRBV29-1 with TRBJ1-2; D is unclear. The CDR3 has 12 residues. CDR1 is SQVTM and CDR2 is ANQGSEA in the germline V gene. V lost 3 bases and J 1 base, leaving 6 bases between the germline ends. CDR3 sequence (DNA): TGCAGCGTTGAGGCTCTTAACTATGGCTACACCTTC. Its translation is CSVEALNYGYTF. Complete variable domain (other parts from reference TRBV29-1 and TRBJ1-2): SAVISQKPSRDICQRGTSLTIQCQVDSQVTMMFWYRQQPGQSLTLIATANQGSEATYESGFVIDKFPISRPNLTFSTLTVSNMSPEDSSIYLCSVEALNYGYTFGSGTRLTVV.

The rearrangement links TRBV30 to TRBJ1-2; D gene unclear. The V and J ends lost 4 bases and 2 bases respectively, with 20 bases between them. Germline CDR1 and CDR2: GTSNPN and SVGIG (reference sequence). The CDR3 sequence is 16 residues long. The CDR3 region has the DNA TGTGCCTGGACTGCTGGATCGGTTTACTACAACTATGGCTACACCTTC. It is translated as CAWTAGSVYYNYGYTF.

This clone was picked up one time. J is TRBJ2-2 and V is TRBV5-1; 14 nucleotides match TRBD2. Trimming cost V 9 bases and J 6 bases; bases outside gene matches: 7. Per the germline V gene, CDR1 is SGHRS and CDR2 is YFSETQ. The CDR3 spans 15 residues. CDR3 coding DNA: TGCGCCACCCACCCGGGACTAGCGGGAGCCGGGGAGCTGTTTTTT. Translated, it gives CATHPGLAGAGELFF.

There are a few counts of this clone. V and J are TRBV6-1 and TRBJ1-2; the D gene is possibly TRBD1 (6 bases). The CDR3 is 14 residues long. Germline CDR1 reads MNHNS; CDR2 reads SASEGT. The germline V and J ends were trimmed by 1 base and 3 bases, with 9 bases remaining between them. CDR3 in amino acids: CASSEGYRDYGYTF. The DNA of the CDR3 is TGTGCCAGCAGTGAAGGGTACAGGGACTATGGCTACACCTTC.

The chain joins TRBV7-8 to TRBJ2-3; D remains unclear. The CDR3 totals 14 residues. V was shortened by 5 bases and J by 3 bases, with 12 bases between the two germline ends. Germline V gene lookup returns CDR1 SGHVS and CDR2 FQNEAQ. The CDR3 loop is CASSPSPVTDTQYF. CDR3 nucleotide sequence: TGTGCCAGCAGCCCCAGTCCCGTGACAGATACGCAGTATTTT.

This chain joins TRBV30 and TRBJ1-4, with unresolved D. V was trimmed by 3 bases and J by 8 bases, leaving 16 bases between them. CDR1 GTSNPN and CDR2 SVGIG come from the germline V gene (reference sequence). CDR3 size: 14 residues. The CDR3 DNA sequence: TGTGCCTGGAGCCCTGGGAGGTGGGGAGAAAAACTGTTTTTT. Translating it yields CAWSPGRWGEKLFF.

The J gene is TRBJ1-1, the V gene TRBV10-3; 9 bases map to TRBD1. Germline V gives CDR1 ENHRY, CDR2 SYGVKD. The CDR3 is made up of 15 amino acids. The V gene end was trimmed by 2 bases and the J gene end by 1 base; junction bases not matched to a gene: 2. CDR3 loop: CAISETDRGNTEAFF. As DNA, the CDR3 is TGTGCCATCAGTGAGACGGACAGGGGGAACACTGAAGCTTTCTTT.

V and J are TRBV5-6 and TRBJ1-2; possible D gene TRBD1, 5 bases. CDR3 length: 14 residues. Trimming took 2 bases from V and 5 from J, leaving 13 bases between them. Germline lookup yields CDR1 SGHDT and CDR2 YYEEEE. CDR3 protein: CASSFWTSPYGYTF. In DNA, the CDR3 is TGTGCCAGCAGCTTCTGGACATCTCCTTATGGCTACACCTTC.

V gene TRBV5-1 combines with J gene TRBJ2-1, with 14 bases fitting TRBD2. The trim removed 3 bases at V and 0 bases at J, leaving 8 bases unmatched. The length of the CDR3 is 19 residues. The V gene's germline CDR1 is SGHRS and CDR2 YFSETQ. CDR3 protein: CASSYWTSGRTSSYNEQFF. The CDR3 DNA follows: TGCGCCAGCAGCTACTGGACTAGCGGGAGGACTAGCTCCTACAATGAGCAGTTCTTC.

The V call is TRBV25-1, the J call TRBJ1-1, with D perhaps matching TRBD1 (5 bases). The germline V gene has CDR1 MGHDK and CDR2 SYGVNS. The ends were cut back, 0 bases at V and 1 base at J, with 12 bases in the middle. The CDR3 runs to 16 residues. The CDR3 protein is CASSEYFGAPNTEAFF. The CDR3 nucleotides read TGTGCCAGCAGTGAATACTTTGGGGCTCCGAACACTGAAGCTTTCTTT.

This rearrangement joins TRBV15 to TRBJ1-5; no reliable D call. Trimming pared 0 bases from V and 0 bases from J, leaving 12 bases between. Germline V gene data show CDR1 as LNHNV and CDR2 as YYDKDF (reference sequence). The CDR3 is made up of 17 amino acids. The CDR3 nucleotides read TGTGCCACCAGCAGAGATTTGGTTTCAGGTAGCAATCAGCCCCAGCATTTT. Protein: CATSRDLVSGSNQPQHF.

The chain has TRBV7-2 and TRBJ1-5; TRBD1 matches 8 bases. The V segment lost 5 bases and the J segment 7 bases; nucleotides outside the gene matches: 10. Germline CDR1 is SGHTA and CDR2 is FQGNSA. This CDR3 comprises 15 residues. The CDR3 region is CASSPRTGINQPQHF. CDR3 DNA sequence: TGTGCCAGCAGCCCCCGGACAGGGATAAACCAGCCCCAGCATTTT.

The chain combines TRBV27 with TRBJ2-5, with D tentatively TRBD2 (6 bases). V gave up 3 bases and J gave up 4 bases, with 12 bases separating them. This CDR3 is built from 14 residues. Germline V gene lookup returns CDR1 MNHEY and CDR2 SMNVEV (reference sequence). This chain's CDR3 is CASSFRGNRETQYF. CDR3 DNA: TGTGCCAGCAGTTTCCGGGGGAACAGAGAGACCCAGTACTTC.

CDR3 nucleotides: TGTGCCTGGAGTGTAGAGGGACAGGGAACTGAAGCTTTCTTT. Encoded protein: CAWSVEGQGTEAFF. The chain combines TRBV30 with TRBJ1-1; 9 nucleotides agree with TRBD1. This CDR3 comprises 14 residues. Germline V lookup: CDR1 GTSNPN, CDR2 SVGIG (reference sequence). V gave up 0 bases and J gave up 5 bases; unmatched junction bases: 4.

This clone has just one count. This chain connects TRBV4-1 to TRBJ1-5; D might be TRBD1 (5 bases). From germline, CDR1 is MGHRA and CDR2 YSYEKL. This CDR3 spans 15 amino acids. Trimming left V 5 bases short and J 0 bases short, with 11 bases between. CDR3 region: CASSAQADSNQPQHF. Here the CDR3 DNA reads TGCGCCAGCAGCGCACAGGCAGATAGCAATCAGCCCCAGCATTTT.

The rearrangement uses TRBV11-3 and TRBJ2-2; 14 bases agree with TRBD2. V was clipped by 4 bases and J by 4 bases; unmatched bases: 8. This CDR3 is built from 18 residues. The germline V gene has CDR1 SGHNT and CDR2 YENEEA. CDR3 nucleotides: TGTGCCAGCAGCTCGACGGGACTAGCGGGAGCGGGCACCGGGGAGCTGTTTTTT. Its protein is CASSSTGLAGAGTGELFF.

This chain uses TRBV20-1 with TRBJ1-2; D possibly corresponds to TRBD1 (6 bases). Trimming took 3 bases from V and 3 from J, leaving 11 bases between them. This CDR3 region has 13 residues. Per germline, CDR1 DFQATT and CDR2 SNEGSKA (reference sequence). CDR3 DNA sequence: TGCAGTGCTAGTGAACAGGGATACTATGGCTACACCTTC. It is translated as CSASEQGYYGYTF.

The chain carries TRBV18 and TRBJ1-4; D perhaps matches TRBD1 (6 bases). This CDR3 region has 13 residues. CDR1 and CDR2 (germline): KGHSH, LQKENI. Between the trimmed V and J ends, which lost 3 bases and 8 bases, there was a span of 10 bases. The CDR3 protein is CASSPTQGEKLFF. DNA for the CDR3: TGTGCCAGCTCACCGACCCAGGGGGAAAAACTGTTTTTT.

This chain connects TRBV30 to TRBJ1-2; 7 bases match TRBD1. The CDR3 sequence is 13 residues long. After removal of 4 bases from V and 4 bases from J, the junction contained 6 bases not matched to a gene. From germline, CDR1 is GTSNPN and CDR2 SVGIG (reference sequence). The CDR3 DNA reads TGTGCCTGGAAACCCGGGACAGCCTATGGCTACACCTTC. This translates into CAWKPGTAYGYTF.

V and J are TRBV18 and TRBJ2-5, with D tentatively TRBD1 (5 bases). The V gene's germline CDR1 is KGHSH and CDR2 LQKENI. V was cut by 0 bases and J by 2 bases, with 10 bases left in between. CDR3 length: 15 amino acids. CDR3 nucleotides: TGTGCCAGCTCACCACCGGTCAGGGAACAAGAGACCCAGTACTTC. Amino acid sequence: CASSPPVREQETQYF.

The rearrangement uses TRBV6-5 and TRBJ2-5; 8 bases match TRBD1. Germline CDR1 is MNHEY and CDR2 is SVGAGI. With 4 bases clipped from V and 3 bases from J, the junction kept 4 bases outside the gene matches. The CDR3 covers 14 residues. CDR3 loop: CASSSGGGEETQYF. In DNA form, the CDR3 reads TGTGCCAGCAGTTCAGGGGGCGGGGAAGAGACCCAGTACTTC.